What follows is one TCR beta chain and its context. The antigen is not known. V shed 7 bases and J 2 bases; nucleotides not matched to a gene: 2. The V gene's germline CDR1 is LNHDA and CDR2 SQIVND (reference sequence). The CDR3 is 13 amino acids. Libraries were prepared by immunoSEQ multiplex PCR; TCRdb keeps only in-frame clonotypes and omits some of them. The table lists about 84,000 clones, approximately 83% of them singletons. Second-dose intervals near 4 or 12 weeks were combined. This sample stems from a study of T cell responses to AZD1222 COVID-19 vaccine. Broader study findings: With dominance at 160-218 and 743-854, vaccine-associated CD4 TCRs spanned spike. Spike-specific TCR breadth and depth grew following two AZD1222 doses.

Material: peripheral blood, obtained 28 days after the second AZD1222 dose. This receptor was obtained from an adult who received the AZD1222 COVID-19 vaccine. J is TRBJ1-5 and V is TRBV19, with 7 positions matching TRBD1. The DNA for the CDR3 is TGTGCCAGTATTGACAGGGGCAATCAGCCCCAGCATTTT. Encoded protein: CASIDRGNQPQHF.